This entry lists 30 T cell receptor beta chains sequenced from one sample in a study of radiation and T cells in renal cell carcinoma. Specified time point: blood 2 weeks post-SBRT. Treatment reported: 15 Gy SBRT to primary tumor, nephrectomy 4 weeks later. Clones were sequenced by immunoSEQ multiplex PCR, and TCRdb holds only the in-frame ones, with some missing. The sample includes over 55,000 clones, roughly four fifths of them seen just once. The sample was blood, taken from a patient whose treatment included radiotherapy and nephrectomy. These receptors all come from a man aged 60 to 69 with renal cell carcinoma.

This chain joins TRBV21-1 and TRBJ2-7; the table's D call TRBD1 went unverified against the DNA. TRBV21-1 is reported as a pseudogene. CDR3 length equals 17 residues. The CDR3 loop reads CASSYLTDRALGCEQYV. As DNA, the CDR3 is TGTGCCAGCAGCTACCTGACCGACAGGGCCCTAGGGTGCGAGCAGTACGTC.

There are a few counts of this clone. Here the CDR3 DNA reads TGTGCCAGTAGTTACACTAGCGGGGGGTTCACAGATACGCAGTATTTT. Its protein is CASSYTSGGFTDTQYF. The rearrangement links TRBV19 to TRBJ2-3, with 12 bases lining up with TRBD2. Looked up from germline, CDR1 is LNHDA and CDR2 is SQIVND (reference sequence). The CDR3 loop spans 16 amino acids. The J segment lost 2 bases and the V segment lost 5 bases, leaving 5 bases of the junction unmatched.

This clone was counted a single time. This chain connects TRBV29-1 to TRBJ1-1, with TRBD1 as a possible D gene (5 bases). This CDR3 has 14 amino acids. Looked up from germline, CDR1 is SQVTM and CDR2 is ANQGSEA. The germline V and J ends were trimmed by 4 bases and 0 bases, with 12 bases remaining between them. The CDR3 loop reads CSVGQNYMNTEAFF. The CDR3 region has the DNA TGCAGCGTTGGACAGAACTATATGAACACTGAAGCTTTCTTT.

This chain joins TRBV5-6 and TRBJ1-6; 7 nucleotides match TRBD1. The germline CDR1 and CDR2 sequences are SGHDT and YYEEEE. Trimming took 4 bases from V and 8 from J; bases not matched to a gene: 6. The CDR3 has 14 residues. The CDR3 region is CASSRDRVDSPLHF. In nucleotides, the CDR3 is TGTGCCAGCAGCCGCGACAGGGTAGATTCACCCCTCCACTTT.

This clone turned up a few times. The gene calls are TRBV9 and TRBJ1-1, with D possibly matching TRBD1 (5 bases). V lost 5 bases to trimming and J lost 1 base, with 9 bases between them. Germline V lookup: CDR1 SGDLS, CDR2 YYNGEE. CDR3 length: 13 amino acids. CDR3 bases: TGTGCCAGCAGTCCTCAGGGGAACACTGAAGCTTTCTTT. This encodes CASSPQGNTEAFF.

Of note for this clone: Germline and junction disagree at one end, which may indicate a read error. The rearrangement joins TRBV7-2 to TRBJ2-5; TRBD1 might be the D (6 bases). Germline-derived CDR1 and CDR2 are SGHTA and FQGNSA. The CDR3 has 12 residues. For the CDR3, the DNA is TGTGCCAGCAGCACGCGAACAGGGTCTCCGAACTTC. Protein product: CASSTRTGSPNF.

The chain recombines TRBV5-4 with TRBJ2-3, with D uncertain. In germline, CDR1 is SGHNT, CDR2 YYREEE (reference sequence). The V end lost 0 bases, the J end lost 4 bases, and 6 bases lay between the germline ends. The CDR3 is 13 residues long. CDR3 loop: CASSLASSDTQYF. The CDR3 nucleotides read TGTGCCAGCAGCTTGGCCAGTTCAGATACGCAGTATTTT.

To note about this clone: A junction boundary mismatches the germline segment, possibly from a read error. The CDR3 bases are TGTGCCAGCACCTTGAGACAGGAGAACACAGATACGCAGTATTTT. Translated, it gives CASTLRQENTDTQYF. This chain links TRBV5-4 with TRBJ2-3; D is perhaps TRBD1 (6 bases). This CDR3 region has 15 residues. Per germline, CDR1 SGHNT and CDR2 YYREEE (reference sequence). The full variable domain, rest sourced from reference TRBV5-4 and TRBJ2-3, is ETGVTQSPTHLIKTRGQQVTLRCSSQSGHNTVSWYQQALGQGPQFIFQYYREEENGRGNFPPRFSGLQFPNYSSELNVNALELDDSALYLCASTLRQENTDTQYFGPGTRLTVL.

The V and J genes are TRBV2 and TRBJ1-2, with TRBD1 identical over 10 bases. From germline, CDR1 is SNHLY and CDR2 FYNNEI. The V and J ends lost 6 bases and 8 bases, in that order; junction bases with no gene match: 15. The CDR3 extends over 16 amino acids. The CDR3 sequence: CASSSSSTGTGDGYTF. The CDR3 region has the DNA TGTGCCAGCAGCAGCTCCAGTACCGGGACAGGGGACGGCTACACCTTC.

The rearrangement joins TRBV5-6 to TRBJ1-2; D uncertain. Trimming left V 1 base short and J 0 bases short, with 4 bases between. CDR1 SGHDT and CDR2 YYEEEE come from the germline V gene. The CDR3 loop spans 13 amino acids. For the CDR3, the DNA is TGTGCCAGCAGCTTGCGGACTAACTATGGCTACACCTTC. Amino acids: CASSLRTNYGYTF. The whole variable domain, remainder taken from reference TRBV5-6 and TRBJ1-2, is DAGVTQSPTHLIKTRGQQVTLRCSPKSGHDTVSWYQQALGQGPQFIFQYYEEEERQRGNFPDRFSGHQFPNYSSELNVNALLLGDSALYLCASSLRTNYGYTFGSGTRLTVV.

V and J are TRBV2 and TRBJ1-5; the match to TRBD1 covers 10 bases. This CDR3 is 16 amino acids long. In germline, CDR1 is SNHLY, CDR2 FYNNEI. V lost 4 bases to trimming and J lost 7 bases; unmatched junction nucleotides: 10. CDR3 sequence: CASSVMGQGFGQPQHF. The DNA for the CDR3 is TGTGCCAGCAGTGTAATGGGACAGGGGTTTGGACAGCCCCAGCATTTT.

The CDR3 DNA is TGTGCCAGCAGCTTGGCGAGGGACCCTTGGAATCAGCCCCAGCATTTT. This gives the protein CASSLARDPWNQPQHF. The genes are TRBV5-8 and TRBJ1-5, with D perhaps TRBD1 (5 bases). The CDR3 totals 16 residues. V gave up 0 bases and J gave up 4 bases, with 14 bases separating them. Germline V lookup: CDR1 SGHTS, CDR2 YDEGEE.

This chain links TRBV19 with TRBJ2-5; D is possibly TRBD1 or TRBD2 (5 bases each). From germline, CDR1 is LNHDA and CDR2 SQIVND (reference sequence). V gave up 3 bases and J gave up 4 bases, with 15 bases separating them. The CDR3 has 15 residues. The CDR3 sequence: CASSMNRGASETQYF. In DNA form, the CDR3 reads TGTGCCAGTAGTATGAATAGAGGGGCCTCAGAGACCCAGTACTTC.

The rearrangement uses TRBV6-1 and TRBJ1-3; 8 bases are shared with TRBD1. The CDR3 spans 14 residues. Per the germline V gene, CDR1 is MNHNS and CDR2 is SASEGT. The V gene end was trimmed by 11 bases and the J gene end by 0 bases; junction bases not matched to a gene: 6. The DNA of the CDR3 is TGTGCCGGACAGGGACCTAACTCTGGAAACACCATATATTTT. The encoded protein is CAGQGPNSGNTIYF.

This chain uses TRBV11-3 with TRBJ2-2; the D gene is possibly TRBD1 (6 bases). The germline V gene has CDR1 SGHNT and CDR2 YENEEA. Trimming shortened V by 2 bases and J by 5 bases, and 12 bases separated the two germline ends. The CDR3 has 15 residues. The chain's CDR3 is CASSLIRQATGELFF. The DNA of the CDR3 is TGTGCCAGCAGCTTAATTCGACAGGCGACCGGGGAGCTGTTTTTT. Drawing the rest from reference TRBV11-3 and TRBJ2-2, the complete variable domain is EAGVVQSPRYKIIEKKQPVAFWCNPISGHNTLYWYLQNLGQGPELLIRYENEEAVDDSQLPKDRFSAERLKGVDSTLKIQPAELGDSAVYLCASSLIRQATGELFFGEGSRLTVL.

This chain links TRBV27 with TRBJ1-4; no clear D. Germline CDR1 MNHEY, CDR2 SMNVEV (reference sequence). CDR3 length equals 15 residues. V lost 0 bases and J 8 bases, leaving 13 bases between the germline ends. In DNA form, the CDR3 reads TGTGCCAGCAGTTTATCAGGTACAAGTTCGGAAAAACTGTTTTTT. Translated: CASSLSGTSSEKLFF.

CDR3 region: CASRPGRLAGEGVETQYF. In nucleotides, the CDR3 is TGTGCCAGCAGACCCGGAAGACTAGCGGGAGAGGGAGTAGAGACCCAGTACTTC. The genes are TRBV7-9 and TRBJ2-5; 12 bases match TRBD2. Germline V gene sequence: CDR1 SEHNR, CDR2 FQNEAQ (reference sequence). The CDR3 has 18 amino acids. V dropped 6 bases and J dropped 4; count of bases not matched to a gene: 15.

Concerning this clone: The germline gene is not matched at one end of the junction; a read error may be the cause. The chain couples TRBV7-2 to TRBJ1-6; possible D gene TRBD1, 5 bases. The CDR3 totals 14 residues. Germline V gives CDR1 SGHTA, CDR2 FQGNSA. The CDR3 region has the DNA TGTGCCAGCAGCTCAGGGTGGCGGAATTCATCCCTCCACTTT. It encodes CASSSGWRNSSLHF.

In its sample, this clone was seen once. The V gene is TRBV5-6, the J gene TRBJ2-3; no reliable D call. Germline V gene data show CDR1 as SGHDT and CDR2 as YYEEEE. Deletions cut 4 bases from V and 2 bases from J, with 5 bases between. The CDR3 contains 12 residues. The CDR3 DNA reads TGTGCCAGCAGCGGGATCACAGATACGCAGTATTTT. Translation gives CASSGITDTQYF. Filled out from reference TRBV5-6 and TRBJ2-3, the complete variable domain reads DAGVTQSPTHLIKTRGQQVTLRCSPKSGHDTVSWYQQALGQGPQFIFQYYEEEERQRGNFPDRFSGHQFPNYSSELNVNALLLGDSALYLCASSGITDTQYFGPGTRLTVL.

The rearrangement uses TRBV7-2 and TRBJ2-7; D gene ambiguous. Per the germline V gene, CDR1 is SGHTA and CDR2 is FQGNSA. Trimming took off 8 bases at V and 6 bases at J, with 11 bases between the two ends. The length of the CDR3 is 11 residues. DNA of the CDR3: TGTGCCAGCGGTGTTAGGGCCGAGCAGTACTTC. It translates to CASGVRAEQYF.

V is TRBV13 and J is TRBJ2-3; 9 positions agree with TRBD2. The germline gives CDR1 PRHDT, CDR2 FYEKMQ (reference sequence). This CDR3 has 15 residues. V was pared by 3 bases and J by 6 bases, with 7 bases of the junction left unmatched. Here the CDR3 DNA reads TGTGCCAGCAGCTTTGGCGGGAGGGCTGGTGATACGCAGTATTTT. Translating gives CASSFGGRAGDTQYF. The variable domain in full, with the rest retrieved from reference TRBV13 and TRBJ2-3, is AAGVIQSPRHLIKEKRETATLKCYPIPRHDTVYWYQQGPGQDPQFLISFYEKMQSDKGSIPDRFSAQQFSDYHSELNMSSLELGDSALYFCASSFGGRAGDTQYFGPGTRLTVL.

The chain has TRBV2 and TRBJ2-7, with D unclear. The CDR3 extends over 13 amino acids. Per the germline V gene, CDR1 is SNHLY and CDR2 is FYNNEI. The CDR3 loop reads CTSSAQLSYEQYV. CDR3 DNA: TGTACCAGCAGTGCTCAACTTTCCTACGAGCAGTACGTC.

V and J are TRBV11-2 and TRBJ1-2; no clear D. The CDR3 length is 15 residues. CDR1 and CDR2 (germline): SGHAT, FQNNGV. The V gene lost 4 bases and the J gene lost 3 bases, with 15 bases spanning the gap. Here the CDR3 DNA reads TGTGCCAGCAGCTCCCGGACGGAAATCCACTATGGCTACACCTTC. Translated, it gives CASSSRTEIHYGYTF.

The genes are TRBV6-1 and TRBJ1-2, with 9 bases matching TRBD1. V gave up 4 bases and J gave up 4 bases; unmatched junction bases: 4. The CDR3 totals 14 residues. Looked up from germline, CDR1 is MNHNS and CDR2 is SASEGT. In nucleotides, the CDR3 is TGTGCCAGCAGTGGTGACAGGGGGGTCTATGGCTACACCTTC. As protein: CASSGDRGVYGYTF.

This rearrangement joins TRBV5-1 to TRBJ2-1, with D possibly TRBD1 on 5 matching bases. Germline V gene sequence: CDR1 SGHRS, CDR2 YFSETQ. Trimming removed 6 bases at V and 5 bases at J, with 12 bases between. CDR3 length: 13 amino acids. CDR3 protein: CASKKDTNNEQFF. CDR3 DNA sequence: TGCGCCAGCAAGAAGGACACCAACAATGAGCAGTTCTTC.

The CDR3 nucleotides read TGTGCCAGCAGTTTGACTAGCGGACACAATGAGCAGTTCTTC. Translation gives CASSLTSGHNEQFF. The chain uses TRBV11-3 and TRBJ2-1; 9 nucleotides line up with TRBD2. Germline lookup yields CDR1 SGHNT and CDR2 YENEEA. With 6 bases clipped from V and 5 bases from J, the junction kept 5 bases outside the gene matches. The CDR3 has 14 residues.

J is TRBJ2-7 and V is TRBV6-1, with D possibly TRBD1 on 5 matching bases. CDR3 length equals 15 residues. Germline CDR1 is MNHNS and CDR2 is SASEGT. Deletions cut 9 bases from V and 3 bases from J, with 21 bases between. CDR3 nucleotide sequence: TGTGCCAGTTCCAATGGGCAGGGCGGAATCTACGAGCAGTACGTC. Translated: CASSNGQGGIYEQYV.

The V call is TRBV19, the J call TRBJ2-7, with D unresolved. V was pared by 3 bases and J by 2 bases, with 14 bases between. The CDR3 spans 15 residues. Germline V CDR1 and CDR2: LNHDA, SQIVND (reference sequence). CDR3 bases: TGTGCCAGTAGTATGGTGCTCCACCCCCCCTACGAGCAGTACGTC. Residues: CASSMVLHPPYEQYV.

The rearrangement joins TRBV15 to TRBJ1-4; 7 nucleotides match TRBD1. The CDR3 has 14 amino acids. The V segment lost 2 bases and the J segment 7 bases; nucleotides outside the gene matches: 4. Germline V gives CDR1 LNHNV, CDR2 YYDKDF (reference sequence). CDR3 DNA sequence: TGTGCCACCAGCAGAAATCGACAGGGTGAAAAACTGTTTTTT. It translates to CATSRNRQGEKLFF.

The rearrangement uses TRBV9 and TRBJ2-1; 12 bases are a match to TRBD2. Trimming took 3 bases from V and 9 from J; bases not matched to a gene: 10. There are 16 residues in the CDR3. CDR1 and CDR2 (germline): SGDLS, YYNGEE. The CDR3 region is CASSARTSGILVEQFF. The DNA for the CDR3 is TGTGCCAGCAGCGCGAGGACTAGCGGGATTCTGGTTGAGCAGTTCTTC.